The table lists the clone carrying this TCR beta chain with a few counts. Its antigen remains unidentified. Time point in this sample: persistent/refractory GD, antithyroid drugs over 5 years with positive TRAb. From PBMCs, RNA was extracted and then used to make the TCR library. In building TCR beta libraries, iRepertoire HTBI primers were used together with Arm-PCR of CDR3 regions. In TCRdb, the multiplex PCR reads were re-called with MiXCR into one record per CDR3 protein. The sample contains approximately 380,000 distinct CDR3 sequences, less than 25% of which appear only once. These data originate in a study of regulatory T cells in long-lasting Graves disease. Overall study findings and caveats: Those with persistent Graves' had less TCR diversity than newly diagnosed patients. Persistent disease preferred TRBV28, TRBJ1-2 and TRBJ2-5. Relative to new patients (under 1,000), persistent patients exhibited greater sharing of public clonotypes (around 2,500).

Germline lookup yields CDR1 DFQATT and CDR2 SNEGSKA (reference sequence). The CDR3 consists of 15 residues. J lost 4 bases, V lost 1 base, and 6 bases had no gene match. The source material was peripheral blood mononuclear cells (PBMCs), sampled when the disease was refractory, from a patient treated with antithyroid drugs. This receptor was taken from a female donor with Graves disease. The V call is TRBV20-1, the J call TRBJ2-7; 11 bases agree with TRBD2. CDR3 loop: CSARALAGGDYEQYF. DNA of the CDR3: TGCAGTGCTAGAGCCTTAGCGGGAGGGGATTACGAGCAGTACTTC.